Given below is one TCR beta chain in context. Its antigen is currently unknown. These data come from a study of T cells after yellow fever vaccination. Whole-study context: SMART-Seq v4 Ultra Low Input handled preparation of low-cell-number fractions.

Making TCR cDNA involved 5'RACE template switching, which added UMIs and a universal primer site. TCRdb analysed the 5' RACE reads with MiXCR anew, one entry per CDR3 protein. Of nearly 550,000 distinct CDR3 sequences listed, about a fifth are singletons. The CDR3 extends over 11 amino acids. Germline CDR1 SQVTM, CDR2 ANQGSEA. Between the trimmed V and J ends, which lost 0 bases and 8 bases, there was a span of 7 bases. Study-level points and caveats: In post-booster samples, most primary-vaccination clones reappeared (just under 97% CD4, 70% to 90% CD8). The CD4 compartment and the CD8 compartment contained a small share of clonotypes in common.

The V gene is TRBV29-1, the J gene TRBJ1-1; unclear D gene. Specimen: PBMCs, collected 15 days after the yellow fever booster vaccination. The receptor comes from a man aged 25 to 45 who received the YFV17D yellow fever vaccine. The CDR3 spells CSVEDHPEAFF. In nucleotides, the CDR3 is TGCAGCGTTGAAGATCATCCCGAAGCTTTCTTT.